This TCR beta chain comes out of a study of blood T cell repertoires in COVID-19. The overall study: Acute-phase and convalescent COVID-19 samples originated in the United States, Italy and Spain. The analysed material was cDNA or gDNA that came from T cells, B-cell-depleted T cells, or PBMCs.

Comments on this clone: One end of the junction fails to match germline, which may point to a read error.

Original data processing: Reference gene primer amplification gave nucleated cell count estimates. The protocol was immunoSEQ multiplex PCR, while the TCRdb copy is restricted to in-frame clones and leaves out a portion. That table supplies the V and J calls and clone size; D and trimming were determined from the DNA. Of a few hundred thousand clones listed, 80% to 90% are singletons. The clonotype comes from a woman aged 70 to 79 with COVID-19, enrolled during active disease. The material sequenced was peripheral blood.

CDR3 sequence: CASSLSPGGGETQYF. CDR3 nucleotide sequence: TGTGCTAGCAGCTTATCGCCGGGCGGAGGAGAGACCCAGTACTTC. The chain employs TRBV7-7 and TRBJ2-5; maybe TRBD2 (5 bases). The CDR3 runs to 15 residues. CDR1 is SSHAT and CDR2 is FNYEAQ in the germline V gene (reference sequence).